The 10 T cell receptor beta chains below were found in one sample sequenced in a study of cytomegalovirus exposure and HLA in healthy donors. The PCR used 60 Vbeta and 13 Jbeta primers. Some clones are missing from TCRdb's copy, which holds only in-frame ones; the method was immunoSEQ multiplex PCR. Of some 120,000 clones listed, 80% were seen once; the top ten hold just over 2.5%. The specimen sequenced was PBMCs. These TCRs come from a man aged 25 to 40 in good health and CMV-seronegative.

DNA for the CDR3: TGTGCCAGCAGTGATTTTCCGGCGGGAGCAGCGCAGTATTTT. Translated, it gives CASSDFPAGAAQYF. The V call is TRBV6-1, the J call TRBJ2-3, with 7 bases that match TRBD2. Germline V gene lookup returns CDR1 MNHNS and CDR2 SASEGT. V lost 3 bases, J lost 10 bases, and 10 bases stayed unmatched. CDR3 size: 14 residues.

CDR3 sequence reads: CASSFDGRLEAFF. CDR3 sequence (DNA): TGTGCCAGCAGCTTCGACGGCAGGTTGGAAGCTTTCTTT. The V gene is TRBV11-2, the J gene TRBJ1-1; the D is unclear. The germline gives CDR1 SGHAT, CDR2 FQNNGV. The CDR3 totals 13 residues. Trimming shortened V by 3 bases and J by 8 bases, and 13 bases separated the two germline ends.

Only one count was recorded for this clone. The V gene is TRBV27, the J gene TRBJ2-2, with D maybe TRBD2 (5 bases). The V gene's germline CDR1 is MNHEY and CDR2 SMNVEV (reference sequence). The CDR3 has 12 residues. V dropped 4 bases and J dropped 6 bases, with 6 bases sitting between them. The CDR3 sequence is CASSSRAGELFF. The CDR3 nucleotides read TGTGCCAGCAGTTCGAGGGCCGGGGAGCTGTTTTTT.

This clone has a single count. The J gene is TRBJ2-7, the V gene TRBV7-9, with 8 bases matching TRBD2. The germline V gene has CDR1 SEHNR and CDR2 FQNEAQ (reference sequence). The CDR3 sequence is 11 residues long. J was trimmed by 2 bases and V by 10 bases; bases with no gene match: 1. The CDR3 DNA sequence: TGTGCCATCGGGGGGGCCTACGAGCAGTACTTC. Amino acids: CAIGGAYEQYF.

The gene calls are TRBV6-5 and TRBJ2-2, with 9 bases identical to TRBD2. This CDR3 has 15 residues. Germline CDR1 reads MNHEY; CDR2 reads SVGAGI. V dropped 6 bases and J dropped 7; count of bases not matched to a gene: 9. CDR3: CASRIAGADGGELFF. In DNA, the CDR3 is TGTGCCAGCAGAATAGCGGGAGCTGATGGCGGGGAGCTGTTTTTT.

This clone was recorded once. The V and J genes are TRBV27 and TRBJ2-5, with TRBD2 matching over 9 bases. There are 14 residues in the CDR3. After removal of 9 bases from V and 1 base from J, the junction contained 6 bases not matched to a gene. Germline V gene sequence: CDR1 MNHEY, CDR2 SMNVEV (reference sequence). The CDR3 DNA is TGTGCCAGTAAGCTAGCGGGACCCCAAGAGACCCAGTACTTC. Protein sequence: CASKLAGPQETQYF.

This clone showed up just once. The chain has TRBV19 and TRBJ2-2; D gene ambiguous. Trimming took off 1 base at V and 3 bases at J, with 3 bases between the two ends. The CDR3 sequence is 13 residues long. Germline lookup yields CDR1 LNHDA and CDR2 SQIVND (reference sequence). The CDR3 DNA reads TGTGCCAGTAGTATAGTAGACACCGGGGAGCTGTTTTTT. It codes for CASSIVDTGELFF.

This clone was counted only a few times. The chain links TRBV9 to TRBJ1-2; D may be TRBD1 (6 bases). The germline V gene encodes CDR1 SGDLS and CDR2 YYNGEE. Trimming stripped 0 bases from V and 5 bases from J, with 11 bases between. The CDR3 consists of 14 residues. The CDR3 sequence is CASSVASQGYGYTF. The CDR3 DNA follows: TGTGCCAGCAGCGTAGCCTCGCAGGGGTATGGCTACACCTTC.

The chain recombines TRBV4-2 with TRBJ1-2, with D unclear. Germline V lookup: CDR1 LGHNA, CDR2 YNFKEQ. This CDR3 is 14 amino acids long. Trimming stripped 4 bases from V and 4 bases from J, with 13 bases between. CDR3 nucleotide sequence: TGTGCCAGCAGCCCGGTAAAAGATTCCTATGGCTACACCTTC. Its protein product is CASSPVKDSYGYTF.

The V call is TRBV5-4, the J call TRBJ1-1, with no clear D. CDR1 and CDR2 (germline): SGHNT, YYREEE (reference sequence). V was trimmed by 1 base and J by 0 bases, leaving 10 bases between them. The CDR3 loop spans 15 amino acids. CDR3 DNA sequence: TGTGCCAGCAGCTTGCGGGGTGGGATGAACACTGAAGCTTTCTTT. It yields the protein CASSLRGGMNTEAFF. Full variable domain (missing parts from reference TRBV5-4 and TRBJ1-1): ETGVTQSPTHLIKTRGQQVTLRCSSQSGHNTVSWYQQALGQGPQFIFQYYREEENGRGNFPPRFSGLQFPNYSSELNVNALELDDSALYLCASSLRGGMNTEAFFGQGTRLTVV.